Sequencing of this T cell receptor (beta chain) was carried out in a study of T cell clusters in autoimmune cytopenias. About the research overall: Per sample, median TRB depth was approximately 52,000 reads, yielding a median about 2,400 distinct clonotypes. General study results and limits: TRB repertoire shifts in secondary cytopenia and chronic lymphocytic leukemia mostly reflected lymphoma, not autoimmunity. Healthy donors had about 2.8-fold more exclusive TRB clusters than active autoimmune hepatitis patients. Primary autoimmune cytopenia patients seemingly lacked the physiological T cell clusters found in healthy donors.

TRB rearrangements were amplified by touch-down multiplex PCR with mixed TRB-A/B primers. TCRdb re-analyzed the multiplex PCR reads; it lists each CDR3 protein once, without DNA. The sample has roughly 8,100 distinct CDR3 sequences. Regarding this clonotype: Its antigen is not known.

The CDR3 has 14 residues. Germline-derived CDR1 and CDR2 are MRHNA and SNTAGT. TRB amplification used roughly 250 ng of peripheral blood genomic DNA. The sequenced material came from peripheral blood. The receptor was isolated from a human donor with an autoimmune cytopenia or autoimmune hepatitis (not recorded which). The genes are TRBV6-4 and TRBJ2-3. CDR3 sequence reads: CASSDSYNTDTQYF.